The T cell receptor (beta chain) described here comes from a study of CD4 T cells in relation to SARS-CoV-2 and coronaviruses (dated by TCRdb to about 2021). In the study overall: In the ViraFEST assay, PBMCs were cultured with antigen for about eleven days, after which TCR beta CDR3s were sequenced to identify clonal expansions specific to the antigen. The study assessed, at the TCR clonotype level, memory CD4+ T cell crossreactivity between SARS-CoV-2 and common cold coronavirus spike proteins. Among the roughly 12 convalescent patients, 8 males and 4 females were included, and two of the subjects were Hispanic. The full convalescent cohort of 12 patients had a median age of about 40 years, ranging from roughly 20 to 72 years. For other donors in the study, expansion assays were sequenced with a different, Illumina-based TCR-beta assay. Using patient-derived lymphoblastoid cell lines, the shared crossreactive spike epitopes were mapped to their HLA restriction. The Adaptive Biotechnologies TCR-sequencing kit was used for samples from a few pre-COVID donors and for the naive versus memory experiments, whereas the other data were Illumina-based. Broad study findings and their caveats: Crossreactive clones showed significantly weaker SARS-CoV-2-driven expansion than monoreactive clones, consistent with antigenic imprinting. Crossreactivity analysis was centred on spike protein, so crossreactivity against other viral proteins was not assessed. In approximately 60% of donors, memory CD4+ clonotypes turned up that crossrecognized SARS-CoV-2 and at least one common cold coronavirus spike. Pre-pandemic and post-infection samples were not both contributed by any donor, so tracing of the source of pre-existing responses was limited. Naive versus memory sequencing indicated that memory recall responses, rather than primary responses primed during culture, are detected by the assay. Small numbers of patients and of tested TCRs limited the study.

The cysteine opens and the phenylalanine closes a CDR3 of 13 amino acids. The DNA shown is the 39-base CDR3, in frame from base 1. CDR1 and CDR2 were assigned from the germline V gene as SNHLY and FYNNEI. Trimming at the junction amounts to 7 bases on V and 5 bases on J, and the germline ends lie 12 bases apart. Concerning this clone itself: This receptor's antigen is unknown. No base quality values were provided; no much bigger clone lies one nucleotide off.

DNA from CEF-cultured naive and memory CD4+ T cells underwent immunoSEQ TCR-beta sequencing at survey level. Per the source publication's procedure: Preprocessing removed nonproductive sequences and CDR3s not starting with C, not ending with F or W, or shorter than 7 amino acids. Antigen-specific clonotypes were called with the MANAFEST web app, based on expansion relative to reference and other culture wells. To be counted as positive, a clone had to show significant expansion compared with the reference culture, at an FDR below 0.05, in 2 of 3 replicate wells. A further requirement for positive clones was significant expansion compared with all other tandem wells, along with an odds ratio above 5. Cultured and uncultured naive and memory CD4+ repertoires were searched for previously identified spike- and CEF-reactive CDR3s. Pairwise Levenshtein distance, computed with the stringdist R package after three terminal residues were trimmed from each end, was used as the measure of CDR3 homology. Imported from immuneACCESS, the table was reduced by TCRdb to in-frame sequences with V and J called. These copies leave out some clones; in studies compared against another copy, an unresolved V gene accounts for under half, and the cause of the remainder is not known. Clone size and V and J calls were adopted from that table, with D and trimming inferred from the DNA. The sample yields roughly 45,000 clones; over 70% were counted once. More than 1.3% of the sample is taken by the ten largest.

Naive and memory CD4+ T cells were separated from cryopreserved PBMCs through CD4 enrichment, which was followed by EasySep naive CD4+ T cell enrichment. For over nine days, 75,000 to 100,000 sorted naive or memory CD4+ T cells were cultured together with CEF peptides and T cell-depleted PBMCs at a 1:1 ratio. Each peptide culture condition was generally run in triplicate replicate wells. Ficoll-Paque PLUS gradient centrifugation was used to isolate PBMCs from leukapheresis product or whole blood. PBMCs were either used fresh in the expansion assay or cryopreserved at -140 degrees C. The QIAamp Micro DNA Kit was used to extract genomic DNA from the CD4+ T cells.

The TCR was taken from an adult with COVID-19. The sample comprised naive CD4+ T cells from PBMCs, cultured in vitro. The sample's cell subset or site, from its label and the paper: naive CD4+ T cells isolated by negative enrichment. The sequence links TRBV2 to TRBJ1-5, with no D gene named confidently. The CDR3 is CASTYRGDQPQHF. The DNA is TGTGCCAGCACGTACAGAGGCGATCAGCCCCAGCATTTT. The variable domain in full, with residues beyond the CDR3 obtained from the reference TRBV2 and TRBJ1-5 genes, is EPEVTQTPSHQVTQMGQEVILRCVPISNHLYFYWYRQILGQKVEFLVSFYNNEISEKSEIFDDQFSVERPDGSNFTLKIRSTKLEDSAMYFCASTYRGDQPQHFGDGTRLSIL.